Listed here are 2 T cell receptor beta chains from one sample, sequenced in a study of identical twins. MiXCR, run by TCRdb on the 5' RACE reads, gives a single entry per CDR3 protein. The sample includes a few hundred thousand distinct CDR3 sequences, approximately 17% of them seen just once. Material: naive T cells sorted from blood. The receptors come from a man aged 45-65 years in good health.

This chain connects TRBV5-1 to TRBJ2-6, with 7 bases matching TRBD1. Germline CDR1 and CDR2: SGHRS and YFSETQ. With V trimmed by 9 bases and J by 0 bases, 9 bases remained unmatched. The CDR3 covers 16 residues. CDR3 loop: CATTGQPSSGANVLTF. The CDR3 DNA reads TGCGCCACGACGGGACAGCCGAGCTCTGGGGCCAACGTCCTGACTTTC.

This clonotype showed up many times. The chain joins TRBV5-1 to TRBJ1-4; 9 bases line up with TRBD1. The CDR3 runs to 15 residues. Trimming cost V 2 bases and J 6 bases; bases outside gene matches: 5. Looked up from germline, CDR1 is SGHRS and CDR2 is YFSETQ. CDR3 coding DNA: TGCGCCAGCAGCTTACAGGGGGCGCCGGATGAAAAACTGTTTTTT. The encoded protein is CASSLQGAPDEKLFF.